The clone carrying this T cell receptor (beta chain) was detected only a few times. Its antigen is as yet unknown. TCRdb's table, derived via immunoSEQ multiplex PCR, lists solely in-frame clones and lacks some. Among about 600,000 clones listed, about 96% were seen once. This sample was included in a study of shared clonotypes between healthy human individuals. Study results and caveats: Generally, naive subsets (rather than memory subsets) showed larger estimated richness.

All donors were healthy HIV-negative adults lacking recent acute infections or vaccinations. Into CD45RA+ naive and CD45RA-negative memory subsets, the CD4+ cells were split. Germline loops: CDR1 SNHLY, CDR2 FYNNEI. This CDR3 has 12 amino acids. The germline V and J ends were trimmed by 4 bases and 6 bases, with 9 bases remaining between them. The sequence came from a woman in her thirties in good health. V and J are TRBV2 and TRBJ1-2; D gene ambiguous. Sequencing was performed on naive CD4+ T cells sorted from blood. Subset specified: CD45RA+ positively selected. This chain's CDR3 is CASSVLQHGYTF. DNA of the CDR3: TGTGCCAGCAGTGTACTACAGCATGGCTACACCTTC.